This record covers a single T cell receptor beta chain. Its antigen remains unidentified. This entry belongs to a study of cytomegalovirus exposure and HLA in healthy donors. At the level of the study: The study's early data release held roughly 91 million unique TCRs from HLA-typed donors.

Germline V CDR1 and CDR2: LNHDA, SQIVND (reference sequence). V was clipped by 2 bases and J by 6 bases, with 4 bases between them. The CDR3 sequence is 12 residues long. Study observations and caveats: One later analysis reportedly identified an Asian-associated ancestry cluster that showed fewer N-insertions than the roughly 600-donor mean. Analyses of presence and absence presupposed an approximately uniform sequencing depth across donors.

The study ran its PCR with 60 Vbeta and 13 Jbeta primers. TCRdb keeps only in-frame clones here, not all; method: immunoSEQ multiplex PCR. This sample has 160,000 or so clones; around 82% occur once, and the top ten carry over 2%. The rearrangement links TRBV19 to TRBJ2-2, with D uncertain. The origin of this receptor is a man aged 60 to 69 in good health and CMV-seronegative. The sample taken for sequencing was PBMCs. CDR3 DNA: TGTGCCAGTAGTATACAGGCCGGGGAGCTGTTTTTT. Protein sequence: CASSIQAGELFF.